This entry concerns a single TCR beta chain. The data were produced by immunoSEQ multiplex PCR, yet TCRdb's version contains in-frame clones alone and is incomplete. Among over 250,000 clones listed, approximately 91% were seen once. The data derive from a study of blood T cell repertoires in COVID-19. At the level of the study: T cells, B-cell-depleted T cells, or PBMCs provided the cDNA or gDNA that served as material.

The sample taken for sequencing was peripheral blood. This receptor was identified in a woman in her sixties or seventies with acute or convalescent COVID-19.

Written as DNA, the CDR3 is TGTGCCAGCAGCTCAAAAACAGGGTACTCCTACGAGCAGTACTTC. Residues: CASSSKTGYSYEQYF. The chain links TRBV7-6 to TRBJ2-7; D might be TRBD1 (6 bases). The CDR3 spans 15 residues. In germline, CDR1 is SGHVS, CDR2 FNYEAQ. Trimming took 4 bases from V and 0 from J, leaving 13 bases between them.